The present TCR beta chain was sequenced within a study of blood T cell repertoires in COVID-19. Study context: The United States, Italy and Spain provided the acute and convalescent COVID-19 samples. T cells, B-cell-depleted T cells, or PBMCs supplied cDNA or gDNA.

This clone was counted a few times. The CDR3 totals 14 residues. The V gene's germline CDR1 is MNHEY and CDR2 SVGEGT. V shed 6 bases and J 5 bases; nucleotides not matched to a gene: 3. Per the original methods: Reference gene primer amplification in the assay estimated nucleated cell counts. Repertoires were generated with immunoSEQ multiplex PCR, while TCRdb's copy carries only in-frame clones and drops some. V and J calls and clone size are copied from that table; D and trimming were computed from the DNA. The data show approximately 74,000 clones, with roughly 84% seen just once and roughly 2.5% held by the top ten.

The source material was peripheral blood. The rearrangement uses TRBV6-2 or TRBV6-3 and TRBJ2-1, with 11 bases matching TRBD1. This clonotype was sampled from a man aged 80 or over with active or convalescent COVID-19. The CDR3 loop is CASSRDRGNNEQFF. The CDR3 region has the DNA TGTGCCAGCAGCCGGGACAGGGGGAACAATGAGCAGTTCTTC.